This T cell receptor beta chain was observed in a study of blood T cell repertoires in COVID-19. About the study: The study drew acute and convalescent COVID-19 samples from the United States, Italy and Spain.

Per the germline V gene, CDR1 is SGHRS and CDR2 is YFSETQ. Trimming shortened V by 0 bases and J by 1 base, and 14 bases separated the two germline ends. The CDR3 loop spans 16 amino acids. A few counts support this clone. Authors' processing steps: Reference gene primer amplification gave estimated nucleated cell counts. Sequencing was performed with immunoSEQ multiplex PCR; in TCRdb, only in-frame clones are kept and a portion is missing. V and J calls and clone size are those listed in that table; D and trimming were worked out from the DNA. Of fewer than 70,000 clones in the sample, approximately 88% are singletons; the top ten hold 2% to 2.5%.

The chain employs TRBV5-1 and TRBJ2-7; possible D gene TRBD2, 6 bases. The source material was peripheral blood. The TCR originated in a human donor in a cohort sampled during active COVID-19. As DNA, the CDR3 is TGCGCCAGCAGCTTGGGAAGGGAGGTTTTTTCCTACGAGCAGTACTTC. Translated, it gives CASSLGREVFSYEQYF. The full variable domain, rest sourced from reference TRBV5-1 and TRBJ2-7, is KAGVTQTPRYLIKTRGQQVTLSCSPISGHRSVSWYQQTPGQGLQFLFEYFSETQRNKGNFPGRFSGRQFSNSRSEMNVSTLELGDSALYLCASSLGREVFSYEQYFGPGTRLTVT.